What follows are 14 T cell receptor beta chains derived from one specimen sequenced in a study of blood T cell repertoires in COVID-19. Assay: immunoSEQ multiplex PCR; the TCRdb copy retains only in-frame clones and omits some. This sample has roughly 480,000 clones, with roughly nine tenths found just once. The source material was peripheral blood. The receptors were sampled from a young man with COVID-19, enrolled during active disease.

V is TRBV21-1 and J is TRBJ2-1; the table calls TRBD1, which could not be checked here. TRBV21-1 has pseudogene status. CDR3 length: 15 amino acids. The CDR3 nucleotides read TGTGCCAGCAGCAAAGGACAGGGGGCCCTCAATGAGCAGTTCTTC. This gives the protein CASSKGQGALNEQFF.

The sample holds one count of this clone. The chain recombines TRBV5-1 with TRBJ1-4, with 7 bases that match TRBD1. Trimming took 4 bases from V and 7 from J; bases not matched to a gene: 10. CDR1 is SGHRS and CDR2 is YFSETQ in the germline V gene. The length of the CDR3 is 15 residues. For the CDR3, the DNA is TGCGCCAGCAGCACGGGACAGCCTGGGGCTGAAAAACTGTTTTTT. Its protein product is CASSTGQPGAEKLFF.

The chain employs TRBV6-5 and TRBJ2-5; D perhaps matches TRBD2 (6 bases). The CDR3 loop spans 15 amino acids. Trimming removed 4 bases from V and 5 bases from J, with 17 bases in between. Germline V gene data show CDR1 as MNHEY and CDR2 as SVGAGI. This CDR3 reads CASSSPVGGRETQYF. The CDR3 DNA sequence: TGTGCCAGCAGTTCCCCGGTCGGGGGACGGGAGACCCAGTACTTC.

In the case of this clone: Other DNA sequences from this sample encode an identical CDR3 as well. The chain's CDR3 is CASRGGETQYF. As DNA, the CDR3 is TGTGCCAGCCGGGGTGGGGAGACCCAGTACTTC. The rearrangement links TRBV2 to TRBJ2-5; a weak D match, TRBD2 (5 bases). The CDR3 spans 11 residues. Germline CDR1 is SNHLY and CDR2 is FYNNEI. Trimming pared 8 bases from V and 5 bases from J, leaving 9 bases between.

This chain connects TRBV20-1 to TRBJ1-2; possibly TRBD1 for D (6 bases). The germline gives CDR1 DFQATT, CDR2 SNEGSKA (reference sequence). Deletions cut 6 bases from V and 1 base from J, with 6 bases between. The CDR3 covers 11 residues. Written as DNA, the CDR3 is TGCAGTGCGGACAGTAACTATGGCTACACCTTC. This translates into CSADSNYGYTF.

This sequence joins TRBV7-8 and TRBJ1-1; possibly TRBD1 for D (6 bases). The CDR3 has 15 residues. CDR1 is SGHVS, CDR2 FQNEAQ, per germline. The V end lost 1 base, the J end lost 4 bases, and 13 bases lay between the germline ends. CDR3 sequence reads: CASSLGAGDVTEAFF. CDR3 in DNA: TGTGCCAGCAGCTTAGGGGCAGGGGATGTCACTGAAGCTTTCTTT.

CDR3 in DNA: TGTGCCAGCAGCCTCCCCCGAGTTGGTAGCGGGATGGGTACGCAGTATTTT. This translates into CASSLPRVGSGMGTQYF. The chain uses TRBV7-8 and TRBJ2-3; 8 bases agree with TRBD2. Unmatched junction bases numbered 18, after V lost 5 bases and J lost 8 bases. CDR3 length: 17 amino acids. Looked up from germline, CDR1 is SGHVS and CDR2 is FQNEAQ.

The chain carries TRBV15 and TRBJ2-5, with 13 bases matching TRBD2. CDR3 length: 17 residues. Germline V CDR1 and CDR2: LNHNV, YYDKDF (reference sequence). The V and J ends lost 2 bases and 5 bases, in that order; junction bases with no gene match: 8. The CDR3 sequence: CATSRTSGGAFRETQYF. CDR3 coding DNA: TGTGCCACCAGCAGAACTAGCGGGGGGGCGTTTAGGGAGACCCAGTACTTC.

V is TRBV2 and J is TRBJ1-2; D is unresolved. There are 15 residues in the CDR3. The V and J ends lost 7 bases and 6 bases respectively, with 21 bases between them. Germline V gene sequence: CDR1 SNHLY, CDR2 FYNNEI. CDR3 residues: CASTVHRGDLDGYTF. DNA of the CDR3: TGTGCCAGCACCGTCCACCGCGGGGATCTCGATGGCTACACCTTC.

V usage is TRBV7-3 and J usage is TRBJ2-3; TRBD1 matches 8 bases. This CDR3 is 15 amino acids long. Germline CDR1 reads SGHTA; CDR2 reads FQGTGA. V trimming: 5 bases; J trimming: 1 base; junction bases outside the gene matches: 5. DNA for the CDR3: TGTGCCAGCAGCGCACCGGGACAGGGCACAGATACGCAGTATTTT. Its translation: CASSAPGQGTDTQYF.

The V call is TRBV7-9, the J call TRBJ2-5, with D uncertain. Trimming shortened V by 3 bases and J by 5 bases, and 13 bases separated the two germline ends. This CDR3 has 14 residues. Per germline, CDR1 SEHNR and CDR2 FQNEAQ (reference sequence). The CDR3 DNA sequence: TGTGCCAGCAGCTTTGAGCTAGAGTGGGAGACCCAGTACTTC. It translates to CASSFELEWETQYF.

The V and J genes are TRBV2 and TRBJ2-2; 9 bases line up with TRBD2. This CDR3 comprises 15 residues. Germline CDR1 reads SNHLY; CDR2 reads FYNNEI. The V gene end was trimmed by 6 bases and the J gene end by 2 bases; junction bases not matched to a gene: 4. The CDR3 loop reads CASRRLAENTGELFF. DNA for the CDR3: TGTGCCAGCAGGCGACTAGCGGAAAACACCGGGGAGCTGTTTTTT.

The chain combines TRBV9 with TRBJ2-1; TRBD2 matches at 7 bases. The CDR3 covers 14 residues. V was clipped by 6 bases and J by 5 bases; unmatched bases: 8. The germline V gene encodes CDR1 SGDLS and CDR2 YYNGEE. The CDR3, as DNA: TGTGCCAGCAAGCCGCGACTAGCTAACAATGAGCAGTTCTTC. Amino acid sequence: CASKPRLANNEQFF.

The chain combines TRBV3-1 (or the pseudogene TRBV3-2) with TRBJ2-5, with 13 bases fitting TRBD2. Per germline, CDR1 LGHDT and CDR2 YNNKEL (reference sequence). The CDR3 runs 17 residues. The junction had 8 bases not matched to a gene; V was cut back by 4 bases and J by 3 bases. CDR3 protein: CASSLRTSGSRKETQYF. The CDR3 DNA is TGTGCCAGCAGCCTTCGGACTAGCGGGAGTCGGAAAGAGACCCAGTACTTC.